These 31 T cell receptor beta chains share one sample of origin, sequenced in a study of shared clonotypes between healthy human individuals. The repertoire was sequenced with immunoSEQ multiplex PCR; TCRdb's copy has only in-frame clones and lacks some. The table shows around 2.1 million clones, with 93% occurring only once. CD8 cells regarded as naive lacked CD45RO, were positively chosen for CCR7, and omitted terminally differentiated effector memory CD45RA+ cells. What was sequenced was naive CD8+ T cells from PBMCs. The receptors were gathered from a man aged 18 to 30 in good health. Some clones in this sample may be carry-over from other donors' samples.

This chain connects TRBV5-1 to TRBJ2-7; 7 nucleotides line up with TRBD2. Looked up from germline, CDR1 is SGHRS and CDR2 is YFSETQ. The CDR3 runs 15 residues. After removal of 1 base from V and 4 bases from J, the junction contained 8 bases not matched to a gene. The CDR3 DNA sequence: TGCGCCAGCAGCTTGATCGGCGGGAGTGGGTACGAGCAGTACTTC. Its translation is CASSLIGGSGYEQYF.

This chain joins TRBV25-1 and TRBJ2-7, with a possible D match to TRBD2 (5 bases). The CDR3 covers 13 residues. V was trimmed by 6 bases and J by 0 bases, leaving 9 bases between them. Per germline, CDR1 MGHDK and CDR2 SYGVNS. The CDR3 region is CASSYGNSYEQYF. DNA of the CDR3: TGTGCCAGCAGCTACGGGAACTCCTACGAGCAGTACTTC.

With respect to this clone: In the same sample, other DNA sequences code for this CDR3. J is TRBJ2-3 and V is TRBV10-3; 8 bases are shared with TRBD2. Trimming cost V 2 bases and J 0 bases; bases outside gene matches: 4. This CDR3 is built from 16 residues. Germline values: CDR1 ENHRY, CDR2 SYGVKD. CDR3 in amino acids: CAISEGLAGSTDTQYF. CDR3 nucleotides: TGTGCCATCAGTGAGGGGCTAGCGGGTAGCACAGATACGCAGTATTTT.

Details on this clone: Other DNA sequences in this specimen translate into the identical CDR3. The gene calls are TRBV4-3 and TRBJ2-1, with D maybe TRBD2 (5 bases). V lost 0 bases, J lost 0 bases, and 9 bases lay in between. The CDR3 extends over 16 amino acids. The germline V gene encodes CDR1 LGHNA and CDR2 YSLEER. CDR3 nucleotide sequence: TGCGCCAGCAGCCAAGATTTGGGGAGCTCCTACAATGAGCAGTTCTTC. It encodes CASSQDLGSSYNEQFF.

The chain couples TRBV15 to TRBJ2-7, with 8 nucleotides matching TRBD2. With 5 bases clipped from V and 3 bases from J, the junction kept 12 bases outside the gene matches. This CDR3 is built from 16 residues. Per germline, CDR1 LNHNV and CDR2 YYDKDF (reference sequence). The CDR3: CATSAATSGSSYEQYF. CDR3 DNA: TGTGCCACCAGCGCAGCTACTAGCGGTTCAAGCTACGAGCAGTACTTC.

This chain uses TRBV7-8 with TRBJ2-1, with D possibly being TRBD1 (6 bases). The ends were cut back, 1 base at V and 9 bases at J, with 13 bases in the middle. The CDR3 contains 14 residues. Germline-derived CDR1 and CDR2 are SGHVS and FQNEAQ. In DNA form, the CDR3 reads TGTGCCAGCAGCTTAGGGGGGCCCCTGGGTGAGCAGTTCTTC. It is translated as CASSLGGPLGEQFF.

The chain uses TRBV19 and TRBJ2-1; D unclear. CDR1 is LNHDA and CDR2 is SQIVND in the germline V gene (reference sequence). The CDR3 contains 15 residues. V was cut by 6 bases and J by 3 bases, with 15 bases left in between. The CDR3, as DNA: TGTGCCAGTAGACGTGACCCCTCAGGCTACAATGAGCAGTTCTTC. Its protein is CASRRDPSGYNEQFF.

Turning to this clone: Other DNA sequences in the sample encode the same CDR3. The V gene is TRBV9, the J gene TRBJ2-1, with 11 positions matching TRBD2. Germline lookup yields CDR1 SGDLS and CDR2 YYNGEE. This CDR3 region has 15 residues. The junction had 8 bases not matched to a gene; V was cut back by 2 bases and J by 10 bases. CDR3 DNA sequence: TGTGCCAGCAGCGTTCGACTAGCGGGATTAAACGAGCAGTTCTTC. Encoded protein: CASSVRLAGLNEQFF.

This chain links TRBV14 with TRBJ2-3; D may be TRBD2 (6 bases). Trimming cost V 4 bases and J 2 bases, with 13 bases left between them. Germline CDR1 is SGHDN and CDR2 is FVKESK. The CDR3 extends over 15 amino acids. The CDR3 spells CASSPTGRYTDTQYF. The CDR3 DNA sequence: TGTGCCAGCAGCCCGACGGGGAGGTACACAGATACGCAGTATTTT.

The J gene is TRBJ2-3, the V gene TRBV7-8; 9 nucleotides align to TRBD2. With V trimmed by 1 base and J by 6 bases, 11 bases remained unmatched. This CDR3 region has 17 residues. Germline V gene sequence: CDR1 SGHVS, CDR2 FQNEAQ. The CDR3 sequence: CASSLDRREGRGDTQYF. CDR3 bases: TGTGCCAGCAGCTTAGATAGGCGGGAGGGCCGCGGGGATACGCAGTATTTT.

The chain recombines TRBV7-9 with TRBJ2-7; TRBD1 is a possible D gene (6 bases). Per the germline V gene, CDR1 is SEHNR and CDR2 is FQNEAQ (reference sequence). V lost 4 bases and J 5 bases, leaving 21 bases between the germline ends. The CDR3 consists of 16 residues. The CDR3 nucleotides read TGTGCCAGCAGCTCTCCTAGACAGGACCTTATGGACGAGCAGTACTTC. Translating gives CASSSPRQDLMDEQYF. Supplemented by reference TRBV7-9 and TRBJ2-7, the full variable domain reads DTGVSQNPRHKITKRGQNVTFRCDPISEHNRLYWYRQTLGQGPEFLTYFQNEAQLEKSRLLSDRFSAERPKGSFSTLEIQRTEQGDSAMYLCASSSPRQDLMDEQYFGPGTRLTVT.

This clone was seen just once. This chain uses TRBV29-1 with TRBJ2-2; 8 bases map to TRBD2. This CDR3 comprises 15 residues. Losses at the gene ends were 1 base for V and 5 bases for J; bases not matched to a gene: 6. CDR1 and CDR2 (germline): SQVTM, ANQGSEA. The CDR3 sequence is CSVEALGRETGELFF. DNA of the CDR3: TGCAGCGTTGAAGCGCTCGGGAGGGAAACCGGGGAGCTGTTTTTT.

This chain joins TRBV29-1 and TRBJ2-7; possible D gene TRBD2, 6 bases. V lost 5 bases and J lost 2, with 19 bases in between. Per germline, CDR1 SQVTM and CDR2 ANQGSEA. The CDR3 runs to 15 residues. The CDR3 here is CSVLGGRTMPYEQYF. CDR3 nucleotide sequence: TGCAGCGTTCTGGGAGGCAGGACAATGCCCTACGAGCAGTACTTC.

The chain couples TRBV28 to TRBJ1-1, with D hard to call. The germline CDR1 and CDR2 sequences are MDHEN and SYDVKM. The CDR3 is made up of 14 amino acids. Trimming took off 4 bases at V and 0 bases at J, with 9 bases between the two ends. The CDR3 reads CASSYGVLNTEAFF. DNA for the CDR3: TGTGCCAGCAGTTACGGGGTCCTGAACACTGAAGCTTTCTTT.

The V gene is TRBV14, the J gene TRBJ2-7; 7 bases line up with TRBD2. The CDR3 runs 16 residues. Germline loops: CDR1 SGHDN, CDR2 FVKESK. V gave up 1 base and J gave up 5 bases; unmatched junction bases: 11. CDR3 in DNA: TGTGCCAGCAGCCAAGTGGGAGGGCCGGTCGTCGACGAGCAGTACTTC. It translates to CASSQVGGPVVDEQYF. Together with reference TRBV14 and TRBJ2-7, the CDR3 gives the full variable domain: EAGVTQFPSHSVIEKGQTVTLRCDPISGHDNLYWYRRVMGKEIKFLLHFVKESKQDESGMPNNRFLAERTGGTYSTLKVQPAELEDSGVYFCASSQVGGPVVDEQYFGPGTRLTVT.

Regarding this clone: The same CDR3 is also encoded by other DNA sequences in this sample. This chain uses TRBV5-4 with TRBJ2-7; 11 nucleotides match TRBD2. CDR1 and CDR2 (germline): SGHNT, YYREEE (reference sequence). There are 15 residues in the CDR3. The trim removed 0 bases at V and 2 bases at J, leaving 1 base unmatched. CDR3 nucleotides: TGTGCCAGCAGCTTGGTAGCGGGAGGGCCCTACGAGCAGTACTTC. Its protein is CASSLVAGGPYEQYF.

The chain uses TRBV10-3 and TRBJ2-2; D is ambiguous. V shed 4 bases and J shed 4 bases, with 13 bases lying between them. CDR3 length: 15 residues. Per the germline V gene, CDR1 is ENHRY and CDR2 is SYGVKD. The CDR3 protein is CAISAPESSTGELFF. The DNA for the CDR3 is TGTGCCATCAGTGCCCCCGAGTCTAGCACCGGGGAGCTGTTTTTT.

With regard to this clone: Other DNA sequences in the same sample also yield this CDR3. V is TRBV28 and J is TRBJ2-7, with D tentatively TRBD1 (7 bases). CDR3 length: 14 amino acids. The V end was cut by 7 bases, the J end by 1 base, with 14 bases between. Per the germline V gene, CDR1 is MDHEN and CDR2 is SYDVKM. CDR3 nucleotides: TGTGCCAGCACCCTCCAGGGGGGTTCCTACGAGCAGTACTTC. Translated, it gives CASTLQGGSYEQYF. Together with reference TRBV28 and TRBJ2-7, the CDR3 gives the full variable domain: DVKVTQSSRYLVKRTGEKVFLECVQDMDHENMFWYRQDPGLGLRLIYFSYDVKMKEKGDIPEGYSVSREKKERFSLILESASTNQTSMYLCASTLQGGSYEQYFGPGTRLTVT.

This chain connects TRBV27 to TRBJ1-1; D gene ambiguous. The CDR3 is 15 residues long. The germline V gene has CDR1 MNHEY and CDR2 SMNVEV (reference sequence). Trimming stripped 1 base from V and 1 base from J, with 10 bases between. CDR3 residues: CASSLFTDGNTEAFF. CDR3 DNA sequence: TGTGCCAGCAGTTTATTTACAGACGGGAACACTGAAGCTTTCTTT.

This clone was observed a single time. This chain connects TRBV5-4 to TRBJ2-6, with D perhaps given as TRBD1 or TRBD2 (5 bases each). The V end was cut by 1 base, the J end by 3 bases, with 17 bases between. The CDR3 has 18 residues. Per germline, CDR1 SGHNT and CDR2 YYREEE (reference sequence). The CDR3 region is CASSLFPPSGSGANVLTF. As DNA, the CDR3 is TGTGCCAGCAGCTTGTTCCCCCCATCAGGGAGTGGGGCCAACGTCCTGACTTTC. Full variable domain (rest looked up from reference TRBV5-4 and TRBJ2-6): ETGVTQSPTHLIKTRGQQVTLRCSSQSGHNTVSWYQQALGQGPQFIFQYYREEENGRGNFPPRFSGLQFPNYSSELNVNALELDDSALYLCASSLFPPSGSGANVLTFGAGSRLTVL.

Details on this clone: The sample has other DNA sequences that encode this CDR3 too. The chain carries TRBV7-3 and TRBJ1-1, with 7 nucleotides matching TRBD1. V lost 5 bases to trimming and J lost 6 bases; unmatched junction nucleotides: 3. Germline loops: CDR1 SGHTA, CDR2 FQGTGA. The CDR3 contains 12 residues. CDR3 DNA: TGTGCCAGCAGCCCAGGGGGGTCTGAAGCTTTCTTT. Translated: CASSPGGSEAFF.

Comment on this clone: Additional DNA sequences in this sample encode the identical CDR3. CDR3 amino acids: CASSYSDRAEQYF. The CDR3 nucleotides read TGTGCCAGCAGTTACTCTGACAGGGCCGAGCAGTACTTC. This chain joins TRBV6-5 and TRBJ2-7; TRBD1 matches at 7 bases. With 0 bases clipped from V and 6 bases from J, the junction kept 2 bases outside the gene matches. Germline V gives CDR1 MNHEY, CDR2 SVGAGI. The CDR3 length is 13 residues.

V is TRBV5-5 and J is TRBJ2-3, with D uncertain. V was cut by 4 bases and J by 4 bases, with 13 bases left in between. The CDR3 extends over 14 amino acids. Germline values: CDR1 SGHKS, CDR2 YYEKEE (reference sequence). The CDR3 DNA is TGTGCCAGCAGCCCAGGCTTCCGCGCAGATACGCAGTATTTT. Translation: CASSPGFRADTQYF.

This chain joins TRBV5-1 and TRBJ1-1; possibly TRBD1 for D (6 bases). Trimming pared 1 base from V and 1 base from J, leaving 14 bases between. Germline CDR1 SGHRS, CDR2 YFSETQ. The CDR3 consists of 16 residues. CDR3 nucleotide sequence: TGCGCCAGCAGCTTGAACTCAGGACAGAGGAACACTGAAGCTTTCTTT. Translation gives CASSLNSGQRNTEAFF.

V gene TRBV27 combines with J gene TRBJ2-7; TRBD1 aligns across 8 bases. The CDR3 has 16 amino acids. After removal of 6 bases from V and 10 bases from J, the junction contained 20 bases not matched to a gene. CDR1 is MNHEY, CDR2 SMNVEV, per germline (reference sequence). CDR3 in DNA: TGTGCCAGCAGCACCAACTATGGACAGGGAAAGGTGAAACAGTACTTC. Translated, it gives CASSTNYGQGKVKQYF.

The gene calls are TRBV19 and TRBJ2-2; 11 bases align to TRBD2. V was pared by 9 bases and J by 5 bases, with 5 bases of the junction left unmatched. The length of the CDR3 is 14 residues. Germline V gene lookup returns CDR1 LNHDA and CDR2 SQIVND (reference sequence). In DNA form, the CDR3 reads TGTGCCAGCATTAGCGGGAGGGCGACCGGGGAGCTGTTTTTT. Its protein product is CASISGRATGELFF.

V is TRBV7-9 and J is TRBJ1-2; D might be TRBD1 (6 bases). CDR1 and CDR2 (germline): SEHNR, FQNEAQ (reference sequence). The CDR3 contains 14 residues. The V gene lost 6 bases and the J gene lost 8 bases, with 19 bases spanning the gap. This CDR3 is CASRPDRSPGGYTF. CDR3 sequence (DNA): TGTGCCAGCAGACCCGACAGGTCCCCGGGCGGCTACACCTTC.

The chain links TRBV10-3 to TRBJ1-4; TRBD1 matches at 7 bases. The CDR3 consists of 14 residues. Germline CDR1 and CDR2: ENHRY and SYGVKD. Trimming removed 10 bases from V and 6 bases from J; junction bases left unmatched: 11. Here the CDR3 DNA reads TGTGCCACCGGACAGGAAGTGGGCTATGAAAAACTGTTTTTT. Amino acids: CATGQEVGYEKLFF.

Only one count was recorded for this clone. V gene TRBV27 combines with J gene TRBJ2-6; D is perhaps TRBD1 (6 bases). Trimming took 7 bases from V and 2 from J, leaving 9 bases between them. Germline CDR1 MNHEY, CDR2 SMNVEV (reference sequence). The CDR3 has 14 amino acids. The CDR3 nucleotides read TGTGCCAGCACAGGGGCTCCTGGGGCCAACGTCCTGACTTTC. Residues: CASTGAPGANVLTF.

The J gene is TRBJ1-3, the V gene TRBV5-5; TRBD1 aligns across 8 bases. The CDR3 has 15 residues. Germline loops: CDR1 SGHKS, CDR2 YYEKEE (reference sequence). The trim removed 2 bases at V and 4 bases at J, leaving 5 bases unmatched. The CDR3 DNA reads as TGTGCCAGCAGCTTCGACAGGGGAGCGGGAAACACCATATATTTT. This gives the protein CASSFDRGAGNTIYF.

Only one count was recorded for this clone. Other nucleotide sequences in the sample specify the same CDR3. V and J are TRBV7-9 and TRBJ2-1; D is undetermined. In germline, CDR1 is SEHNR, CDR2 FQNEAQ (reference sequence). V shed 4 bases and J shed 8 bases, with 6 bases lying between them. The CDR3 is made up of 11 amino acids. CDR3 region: CASSWTDEQFF. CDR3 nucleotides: TGTGCCAGCAGCTGGACCGATGAGCAGTTCTTC.